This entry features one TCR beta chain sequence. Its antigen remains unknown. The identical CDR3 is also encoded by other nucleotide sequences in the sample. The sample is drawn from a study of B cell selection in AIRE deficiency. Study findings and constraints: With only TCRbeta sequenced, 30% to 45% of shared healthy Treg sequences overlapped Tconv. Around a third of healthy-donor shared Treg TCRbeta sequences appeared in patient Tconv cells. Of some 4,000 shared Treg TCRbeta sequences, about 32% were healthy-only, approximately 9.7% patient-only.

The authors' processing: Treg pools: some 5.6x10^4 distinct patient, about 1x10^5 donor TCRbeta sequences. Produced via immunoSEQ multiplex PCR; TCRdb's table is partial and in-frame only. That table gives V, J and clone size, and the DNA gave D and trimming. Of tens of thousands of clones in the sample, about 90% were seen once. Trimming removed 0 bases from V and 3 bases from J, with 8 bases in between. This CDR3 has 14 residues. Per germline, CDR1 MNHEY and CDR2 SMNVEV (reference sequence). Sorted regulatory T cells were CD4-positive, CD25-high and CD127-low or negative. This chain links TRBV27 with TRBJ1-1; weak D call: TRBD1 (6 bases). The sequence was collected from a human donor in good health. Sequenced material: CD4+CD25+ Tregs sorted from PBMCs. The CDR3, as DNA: TGTGCCAGCAGTTTATCGGGGGGCTACACTGAAGCTTTCTTT. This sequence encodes CASSLSGGYTEAFF.